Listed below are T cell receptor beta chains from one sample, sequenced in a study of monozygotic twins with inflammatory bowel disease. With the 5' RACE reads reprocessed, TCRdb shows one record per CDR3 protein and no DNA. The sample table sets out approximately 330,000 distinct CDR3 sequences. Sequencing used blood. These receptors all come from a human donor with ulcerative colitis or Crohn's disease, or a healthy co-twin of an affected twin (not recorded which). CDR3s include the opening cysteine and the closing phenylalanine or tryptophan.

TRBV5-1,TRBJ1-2,CASSSLMGPLYGYTF
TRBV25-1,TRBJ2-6,CASRGSSGANVLTF
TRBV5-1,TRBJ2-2,CASSRALAANTGELFF
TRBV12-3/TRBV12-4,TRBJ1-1,CASSLAQVGTEAFF
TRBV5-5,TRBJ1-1,CASSLKGQGVMNTEAFF
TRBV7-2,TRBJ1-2,CASSEQALGGYTF
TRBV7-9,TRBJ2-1,CATGAGSSYNEQFF
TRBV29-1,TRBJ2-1,CSVVPPLAGGNNEQFF
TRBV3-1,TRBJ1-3,CASNHGRGARSSGNTIYF
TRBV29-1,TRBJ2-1,CSVEKGLLNEQFF
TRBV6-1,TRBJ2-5,CASSGLAGHQETQYF
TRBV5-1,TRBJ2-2,CASSSPTRTGELFF
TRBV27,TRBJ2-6,CASSRRGSSGANVLTF
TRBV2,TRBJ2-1,CASSWKTSSEQFF
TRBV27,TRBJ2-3,CASNQRQGGDTQYF
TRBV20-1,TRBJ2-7,CSAKDDRGSYEQYF
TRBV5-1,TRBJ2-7,CASSLDGGQNSYEQYF
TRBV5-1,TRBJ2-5,CASSVPGNGAQYF
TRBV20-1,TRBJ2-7,CSAGTSGSYEQYF
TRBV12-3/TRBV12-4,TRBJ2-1,CASSLFTSGGNNEQFF
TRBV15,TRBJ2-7,CATSREVGANYEQYF
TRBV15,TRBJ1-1,CATSRNQGGAEAFF
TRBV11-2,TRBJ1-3,CASSSPARSTGNTIYF
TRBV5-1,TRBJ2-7,CASSLVQDPYEQYF
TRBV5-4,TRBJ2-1,CASSLDRQGWKFF
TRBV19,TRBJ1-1,CASSGTGGTCFF
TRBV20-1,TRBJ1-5,CSAPTGFGAMQPQHF
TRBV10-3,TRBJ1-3,CAIKGGNSGNTIYF
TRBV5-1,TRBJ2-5,CASSLQVDSGNGKTQYF
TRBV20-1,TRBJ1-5,CSATGKRAQPQHF
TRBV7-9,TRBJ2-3,CASSLGTSITDTQYF
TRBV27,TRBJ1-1,CASSLGWAINTEAFF
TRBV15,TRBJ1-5,CATSRENQPQHF
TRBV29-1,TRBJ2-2,CSVEGTGFTGELFF
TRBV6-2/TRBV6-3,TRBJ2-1,CTSSDRDRGYNEQFF
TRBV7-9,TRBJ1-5,CASSSTVYSNQPQHF
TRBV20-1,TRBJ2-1,CSARSGTSGFNEQFF
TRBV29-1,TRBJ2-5,CSVDGGLQETQYF
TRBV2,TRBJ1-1,CASSEALGGTTEAFF
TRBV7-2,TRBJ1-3,CASSPLTGNTIYF
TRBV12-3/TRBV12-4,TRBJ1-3,CASSLQGGGNTIYF
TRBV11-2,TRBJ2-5,CASSLDSSEETQYF
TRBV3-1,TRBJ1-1,CASSRTPNTEAFF
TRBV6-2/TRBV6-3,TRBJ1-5,CASSSSFPGGVQPQHF
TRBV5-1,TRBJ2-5,CASIAGSGLQETQYF
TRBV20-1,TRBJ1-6,CSAHKGDRDNSPLHF
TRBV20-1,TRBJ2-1,CSAREGTGGAAVTLNEQFF
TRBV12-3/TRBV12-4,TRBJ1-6,CASSFEKGPVTALHF
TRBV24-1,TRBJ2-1,CATRGTGNGNEQFF